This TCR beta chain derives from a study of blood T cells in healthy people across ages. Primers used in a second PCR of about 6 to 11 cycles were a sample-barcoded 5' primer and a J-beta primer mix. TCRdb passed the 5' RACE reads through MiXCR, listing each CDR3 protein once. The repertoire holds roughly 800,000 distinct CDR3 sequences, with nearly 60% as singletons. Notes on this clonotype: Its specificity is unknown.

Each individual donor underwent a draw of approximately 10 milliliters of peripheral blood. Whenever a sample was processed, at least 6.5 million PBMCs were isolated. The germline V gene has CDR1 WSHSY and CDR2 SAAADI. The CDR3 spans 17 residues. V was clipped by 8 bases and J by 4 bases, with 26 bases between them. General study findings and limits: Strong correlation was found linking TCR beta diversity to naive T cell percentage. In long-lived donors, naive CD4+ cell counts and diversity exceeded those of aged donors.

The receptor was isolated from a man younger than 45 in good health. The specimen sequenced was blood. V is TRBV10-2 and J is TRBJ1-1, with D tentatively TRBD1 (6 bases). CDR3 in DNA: TGCGCCAGCTACGACATGGTCAGACAGGCCTCAGGCACTGAAGCTTTCTTT. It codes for CASYDMVRQASGTEAFF.